The rows below give T cell receptor beta chains drawn from one sample of a study of blood T cell repertoires in COVID-19. Profiled with immunoSEQ multiplex PCR; TCRdb holds only in-frame clones, not every one. The sample includes roughly 35,000 clones, approximately 87% of them seen just once. Sequencing used peripheral blood. The receptors come from a man aged 65 to 85 with acute or convalescent COVID-19. Both conserved end residues are part of each CDR3. Each record gives: D gene, V gene, J gene, clone size, CDR3 protein, CDR3 DNA. A D gene is named only where the DNA matches it firmly. Clone size, where shown, is once, few, many, or a class for clones that have expanded.

d_call: .; v_call: TRBV13; j_call: TRBJ2-2; clone_size: .; cdr3_aa: CASSLGQGYGELFF; cdr3_nt: TGTGCCAGCAGCTTAGGGCAGGGGTACGGGGAGCTGTTTTTT
d_call: TRBD1; v_call: TRBV6-5; j_call: TRBJ1-4; clone_size: once; cdr3_aa: CASSRDRKNEKLFF; cdr3_nt: TGTGCCAGCAGTAGGGACAGAAAAAATGAAAAACTGTTTTTT
d_call: .; v_call: TRBV6-2/TRBV6-3; j_call: TRBJ2-7; clone_size: .; cdr3_aa: CASSHPGDRETAYEQYF; cdr3_nt: TGTGCCAGCAGCCACCCCGGGGACCGGGAGACTGCCTACGAGCAGTACTTC
d_call: .; v_call: TRBV3-1/TRBV3-2; j_call: TRBJ2-7; clone_size: .; cdr3_aa: CASSQDSGGLEQYF; cdr3_nt: TGTGCCAGCAGCCAAGATTCAGGGGGGCTCGAGCAGTACTTC
d_call: .; v_call: TRBV19; j_call: TRBJ2-2; clone_size: .; cdr3_aa: CASTGLPNTGELFF; cdr3_nt: TGTGCCAGTACGGGACTTCCGAACACCGGGGAGCTGTTTTTT
d_call: .; v_call: TRBV6-5; j_call: TRBJ1-1; clone_size: .; cdr3_aa: CASRLQVDTEAFF; cdr3_nt: TGTGCCAGCAGATTACAGGTAGACACTGAAGCTTTCTTT
d_call: .; v_call: TRBV11-2; j_call: TRBJ1-1; clone_size: .; cdr3_aa: CASSPRGGSSEAFF; cdr3_nt: TGTGCCAGCAGCCCCCGTGGAGGATCGTCTGAAGCTTTCTTT
d_call: .; v_call: TRBV7-9; j_call: TRBJ1-4; clone_size: .; cdr3_aa: CASSVRSGSNEKLFF; cdr3_nt: TGTGCCAGCAGCGTCAGGTCAGGGTCTAATGAAAAACTGTTTTTT
d_call: .; v_call: TRBV18; j_call: TRBJ1-2; clone_size: .; cdr3_aa: CASSPDQAGSYTF; cdr3_nt: TGTGCCAGCTCACCAGATCAGGCTGGAAGCTACACCTTC
d_call: TRBD1; v_call: TRBV18; j_call: TRBJ2-5; clone_size: .; cdr3_aa: CASSPDRGQETQYF; cdr3_nt: TGTGCCAGCTCACCTGACAGGGGCCAAGAGACCCAGTACTTC
d_call: TRBD1; v_call: TRBV7-2; j_call: TRBJ1-4; clone_size: .; cdr3_aa: CASSLGTGYEKLFF; cdr3_nt: TGTGCCAGCAGCCTTGGGACAGGGTATGAAAAACTGTTTTTT
d_call: TRBD1; v_call: TRBV3-1/TRBV3-2; j_call: TRBJ1-1; clone_size: .; cdr3_aa: CASSMGTATEAFF; cdr3_nt: TGTGCCAGCAGCATGGGGACAGCCACTGAAGCTTTCTTT
d_call: TRBD2; v_call: TRBV3-1/TRBV3-2; j_call: TRBJ2-5; clone_size: .; cdr3_aa: CASSRRDYKETQYF; cdr3_nt: TGTGCCAGCAGCCGCCGGGACTACAAAGAGACCCAGTACTTC
d_call: TRBD1; v_call: TRBV19; j_call: TRBJ1-2; clone_size: .; cdr3_aa: CASRPMDREYGYTF; cdr3_nt: TGTGCCAGTAGACCGATGGACAGGGAATATGGCTACACCTTC
d_call: TRBD2; v_call: TRBV27; j_call: TRBJ2-7; clone_size: .; cdr3_aa: CASRHPGTSGREYEQYF; cdr3_nt: TGTGCCAGCAGACACCCAGGGACTAGCGGGAGGGAATACGAGCAGTACTTC
d_call: .; v_call: TRBV7-9; j_call: TRBJ1-1; clone_size: .; cdr3_aa: CASSFSQGSTEAFF; cdr3_nt: TGTGCCAGCAGCTTCAGCCAGGGCAGCACTGAAGCTTTCTTT
d_call: .; v_call: TRBV19; j_call: TRBJ2-7; clone_size: .; cdr3_aa: CASSETSLLYEQYF; cdr3_nt: TGTGCCAGTAGTGAGACATCGTTGCTCTACGAGCAGTACTTC
d_call: .; v_call: TRBV21-1; j_call: TRBJ1-1; clone_size: few; cdr3_aa: CASSKDKGVGQGRNTEAFF; cdr3_nt: TGTGCCAGCAGCAAAGATAAAGGGGTGGGACAGGGGAGGAACACTGAAGCTTTCTTT
d_call: TRBD1; v_call: TRBV6-6; j_call: TRBJ1-4; clone_size: .; cdr3_aa: CASSLDREWNEKLFF; cdr3_nt: TGTGCCAGCAGCCTTGACAGGGAATGGAATGAAAAACTGTTTTTT
d_call: .; v_call: TRBV9; j_call: TRBJ2-3; clone_size: .; cdr3_aa: CASSVVFGSDTQYF; cdr3_nt: TGTGCCAGCAGCGTAGTTTTCGGTTCTGATACGCAGTATTTT
d_call: TRBD2; v_call: TRBV12-3/TRBV12-4; j_call: TRBJ2-2; clone_size: few; cdr3_aa: CASSLRGTGELFF; cdr3_nt: TGTGCCAGCAGTTTGCGGGGGACCGGGGAGCTGTTTTTT